Presented here are 27 T cell receptor beta chains from one specimen sequenced in a study of technical replicates of blood from several donors. Assay: immunoSEQ multiplex PCR; the TCRdb copy retains only in-frame clones and omits some. The table shows fewer than 70,000 clones, with less than 90% occurring only once. The sample was PBMCs. The source is a human donor in good health. Some clones in this sample may be carry-over from other donors' samples.

A few counts support this clone. The rearrangement joins TRBV18 to TRBJ2-3; 9 bases match TRBD2. The germline gives CDR1 KGHSH, CDR2 LQKENI. This CDR3 spans 13 amino acids. V lost 11 bases and J lost 2; bases outside the gene matches: 5. The CDR3 DNA follows: TGTGCCGGCGCTAGCGGGGTCACAGATACGCAGTATTTT. Amino acid sequence: CAGASGVTDTQYF.

The rearrangement joins TRBV15 to TRBJ2-2; 7 nucleotides line up with TRBD2. With V trimmed by 0 bases and J by 6 bases, 13 bases remained unmatched. Germline lookup yields CDR1 LNHNV and CDR2 YYDKDF (reference sequence). There are 18 residues in the CDR3. The DNA for the CDR3 is TGTGCCACCAGCAGAGATCCTCTTCCGGAGAGCGGGGCCGGGGAGCTGTTTTTT. It codes for CATSRDPLPESGAGELFF.

The chain joins TRBV19 to TRBJ2-2, with D maybe TRBD2 (5 bases). CDR1 is LNHDA and CDR2 is SQIVND in the germline V gene (reference sequence). Trimming left V 6 bases short and J 0 bases short, with 8 bases between. This CDR3 is built from 14 residues. The CDR3 DNA is TGTGCCAGTAGCCTACTAGCGAACACCGGGGAGCTGTTTTTT. Translation: CASSLLANTGELFF.

The chain combines TRBV4-3 with TRBJ2-7; 8 bases align to TRBD2. The CDR3 sequence is 14 residues long. CDR1 and CDR2 from the germline V gene are LGHNA and YSLEER. J lost 3 bases, V lost 2 bases, and 3 bases had no gene match. The DNA for the CDR3 is TGCGCCAGCAGCCAACGCGGGGGGAACTACGAGCAGTACTTC. Protein product: CASSQRGGNYEQYF.

This chain connects TRBV27 to TRBJ2-3, with TRBD2 matching 11 bases. Trimming took 4 bases from V and 0 from J; bases not matched to a gene: 3. CDR1 is MNHEY, CDR2 SMNVEV, per germline (reference sequence). This CDR3 is built from 16 residues. Written as DNA, the CDR3 is TGTGCCAGCAGTTCACTAGCGGGGGTGAGCACAGATACGCAGTATTTT. This translates into CASSSLAGVSTDTQYF.

The genes are TRBV5-6 and TRBJ1-3; 7 bases map to TRBD1. The CDR3 extends over 16 amino acids. The ends lost 4 bases at V and 4 bases at J; junction bases unmatched: 11. CDR1 and CDR2 (germline): SGHDT, YYEEEE. The DNA for the CDR3 is TGTGCCAGCAGCGCGACAGGGACGGCTGGAGGAAACACCATATATTTT. Protein: CASSATGTAGGNTIYF.

In its sample, this clone was seen once. The rearrangement joins TRBV6-6 to TRBJ2-7, with 9 bases that match TRBD1. The CDR3 covers 13 residues. CDR1 is MNHNY, CDR2 SVGAGI, per germline (reference sequence). With 5 bases clipped from V and 6 bases from J, the junction kept 5 bases outside the gene matches. CDR3 nucleotides: TGTGCCAGCAGTCTACAGGGGGCGTCCGAGCAGTACTTC. Translated, it gives CASSLQGASEQYF.

V gene TRBV7-6 combines with J gene TRBJ1-5; D is uncertain. With 1 base removed from V and 0 bases from J, the gap between germline ends came to 10 bases. The CDR3 spans 16 residues. From germline, CDR1 is SGHVS and CDR2 FNYEAQ. CDR3 protein: CASSLVPGGSNQPQHF. DNA for the CDR3: TGTGCCAGCAGCTTAGTGCCGGGTGGTAGCAATCAGCCCCAGCATTTT.

V usage is TRBV5-6 and J usage is TRBJ1-1; D not certain. Looked up from germline, CDR1 is SGHDT and CDR2 is YYEEEE. V lost 1 base and J lost 2, with 3 bases in between. CDR3 length equals 12 residues. The CDR3 DNA reads as TGTGCCAGCAGCTTGACAAACACTGAAGCTTTCTTT. It encodes CASSLTNTEAFF.

This clone is a singleton in its sample. The chain carries TRBV18 and TRBJ1-2; 7 bases map to TRBD1. The CDR3 has 16 residues. The germline V gene has CDR1 KGHSH and CDR2 LQKENI. After removal of 4 bases from V and 5 bases from J, the junction contained 13 bases not matched to a gene. DNA of the CDR3: TGTGCCAGCTCACTGGGGACAGACCCGAGCGGGTATGGCTACACCTTC. Protein product: CASSLGTDPSGYGYTF.

V and J are TRBV28 and TRBJ2-7; the match to TRBD1 covers 7 bases. V lost 6 bases, J lost 12 bases, and 8 bases stayed unmatched. The CDR3 has 11 amino acids. Germline V gives CDR1 MDHEN, CDR2 SYDVKM. CDR3 sequence (DNA): TGTGCCAGCAGCCCTCGGGACAGTCTGTACTTC. This encodes CASSPRDSLYF.

The chain couples TRBV5-4 to TRBJ2-7; 14 nucleotides match TRBD2. The CDR3 is 16 amino acids. Looked up from germline, CDR1 is SGHNT and CDR2 is YYREEE (reference sequence). Trimming took 4 bases from V and 1 from J; bases not matched to a gene: 4. CDR3 amino acids: CASSPGLAGGSYEQYF. The DNA of the CDR3 is TGTGCCAGCAGCCCCGGACTAGCGGGAGGTTCCTACGAGCAGTACTTC.

This clone occurred a few times. The chain combines TRBV11-3 with TRBJ2-2, with D possibly TRBD2 on 6 matching bases. This CDR3 has 18 residues. From germline, CDR1 is SGHNT and CDR2 YENEEA. Trimming pared 4 bases from V and 0 bases from J, leaving 18 bases between. CDR3 coding DNA: TGTGCCAGCAGCTCCCGGGACTTGATGCTTTCGAACACCGGGGAGCTGTTTTTT. Protein product: CASSSRDLMLSNTGELFF.

The V gene is TRBV4-2, the J gene TRBJ2-7; no reliable D call. The CDR3 loop spans 15 amino acids. Trimming stripped 0 bases from V and 6 bases from J, with 15 bases between. Per germline, CDR1 LGHNA and CDR2 YNFKEQ. CDR3 nucleotides: TGTGCCAGCAGCCAAGATCCCCTGTGGCCCTCCGAGCAGTACTTC. Amino acid sequence: CASSQDPLWPSEQYF.

This clone was seen once. The chain is built from TRBV6-4 and TRBJ2-7; D uncertain. Trimming removed 3 bases from V and 5 bases from J, with 11 bases in between. Per germline, CDR1 MRHNA and CDR2 SNTAGT. This CDR3 has 13 amino acids. The CDR3 spells CASSDPAVDEQYF. Written as DNA, the CDR3 is TGTGCCAGCAGTGATCCCGCGGTAGACGAGCAGTACTTC.

This clone was seen just once. This sequence joins TRBV5-4 and TRBJ2-1; 10 bases agree with TRBD2. Germline CDR1 is SGHNT and CDR2 is YYREEE (reference sequence). The junction had 10 bases not matched to a gene; V was cut back by 5 bases and J by 8 bases. CDR3 size: 15 residues. As DNA, the CDR3 is TGTGCCAGCAGACAGAGCGGGGGGGCGGAATATGAGCAGTTCTTC. Translated: CASRQSGGAEYEQFF.

The chain joins TRBV7-2 to TRBJ2-1; 11 nucleotides line up with TRBD2. Germline V gene sequence: CDR1 SGHTA, CDR2 FQGNSA. This CDR3 region has 14 residues. Trimming cost V 4 bases and J 6 bases; bases outside gene matches: 2. The CDR3 spells CASSSTSGTNEQFF. The CDR3 coding sequence is TGTGCCAGCAGCTCGACTAGCGGGACCAATGAGCAGTTCTTC.

This chain connects TRBV4-2 to TRBJ1-2; D call uncertain. This CDR3 is built from 15 residues. Trimming shortened V by 4 bases and J by 0 bases, and 12 bases separated the two germline ends. Per the germline V gene, CDR1 is LGHNA and CDR2 is YNFKEQ. The CDR3 bases are TGTGCCAGCAGCCCCAGGCGGGGAGCTAACTATGGCTACACCTTC. Amino acids: CASSPRRGANYGYTF.

This clone has a single count. V is TRBV18 and J is TRBJ1-2, with D unclear. The CDR3 is 14 residues long. The germline gives CDR1 KGHSH, CDR2 LQKENI. Trimming cost V 2 bases and J 3 bases, with 10 bases left between them. CDR3 protein: CASSPNTADYGYTF. In nucleotides, the CDR3 is TGTGCCAGCTCACCAAATACAGCTGACTATGGCTACACCTTC. Full variable domain (remainder filled in from reference TRBV18 and TRBJ1-2): NAGVMQNPRHLVRRRGQEARLRCSPMKGHSHVYWYRQLPEEGLKFMVYLQKENIIDESGMPKERFSAEFPKEGPSILRIQQVVRGDSAAYFCASSPNTADYGYTFGSGTRLTVV.

CDR3 in DNA: TGTGCCAGCTCACCAAATTCTAGACAGGGAATAAGCGGCTACACCTTC. Translated, it gives CASSPNSRQGISGYTF. The gene calls are TRBV18 and TRBJ1-2, with TRBD1 identical over 7 bases. V shed 2 bases, J shed 8 bases, and the junction held 14 bases outside the gene matches. Germline assignment: CDR1 KGHSH and CDR2 LQKENI. The CDR3 sequence is 16 residues long.

In nucleotides, the CDR3 is TGCGCCAGCAGCTTGGGGGGGCCCTCGGATACGCAGTATTTT. It yields the protein CASSLGGPSDTQYF. The chain is built from TRBV5-1 and TRBJ2-3; a weak D match, TRBD1 (6 bases). Germline V gene lookup returns CDR1 SGHRS and CDR2 YFSETQ. This CDR3 is 14 amino acids long. The V end was cut by 0 bases, the J end by 6 bases, with 11 bases between.

Here the CDR3 DNA reads TGTGCCAGCAGCACCGGACAGGGTCGGACTGAAGCTTTCTTT. Amino acid sequence: CASSTGQGRTEAFF. The chain is built from TRBV5-6 and TRBJ1-1, with TRBD1 matching over 8 bases. The germline CDR1 and CDR2 sequences are SGHDT and YYEEEE. The CDR3 runs 14 residues. V lost 4 bases, J lost 5 bases, and 7 bases stayed unmatched. The whole variable domain, filled in from reference TRBV5-6 and TRBJ1-1, reads DAGVTQSPTHLIKTRGQQVTLRCSPKSGHDTVSWYQQALGQGPQFIFQYYEEEERQRGNFPDRFSGHQFPNYSSELNVNALLLGDSALYLCASSTGQGRTEAFFGQGTRLTVV.

The rearrangement links TRBV7-9 to TRBJ2-5, with TRBD2 identical over 9 bases. CDR3 length: 14 residues. Losses at the gene ends were 1 base for V and 4 bases for J; bases not matched to a gene: 1. CDR1 and CDR2 (germline): SEHNR, FQNEAQ (reference sequence). The DNA of the CDR3 is TGTGCCAGCAGCTTAGGGCGGGGGGGAGAGACCCAGTACTTC. The encoded protein is CASSLGRGGETQYF.

The chain couples TRBV5-1 to TRBJ1-2; unclear D gene. CDR3 size: 12 residues. Germline V gene sequence: CDR1 SGHRS, CDR2 YFSETQ. Trimming took off 5 bases at V and 8 bases at J, with 13 bases between the two ends. The CDR3 protein is CASSVRGVGYTF. CDR3 DNA sequence: TGCGCCAGCAGTGTTCGGGGTGTCGGCTACACCTTC.

The rearrangement uses TRBV4-3 and TRBJ1-1; perhaps TRBD1 as D (5 bases). Germline V gene data show CDR1 as LGHNA and CDR2 as YSLEER. V was trimmed by 0 bases and J by 4 bases, leaving 9 bases between them. The CDR3 is 14 residues long. In DNA form, the CDR3 reads TGCGCCAGCAGCCAAGATTGGGGGGGCACTGAAGCTTTCTTT. Residues: CASSQDWGGTEAFF.

The rearrangement joins TRBV7-7 to TRBJ2-5; the D gene is possibly TRBD2 (6 bases). Germline V CDR1 and CDR2: SSHAT, FNYEAQ (reference sequence). The V and J ends lost 1 base and 4 bases respectively, with 13 bases between them. CDR3 length: 15 residues. CDR3 amino acids: CASSLGAGKGETQYF. The CDR3 DNA is TGTGCCAGCAGCTTAGGGGCGGGGAAGGGAGAGACCCAGTACTTC.

This chain connects TRBV9 to TRBJ2-2; 8 nucleotides agree with TRBD2. From germline, CDR1 is SGDLS and CDR2 YYNGEE. The CDR3 has 16 residues. V lost 0 bases, J lost 5 bases, and 6 bases stayed unmatched. The CDR3 loop reads CASSVDPGLATGELFF. DNA of the CDR3: TGTGCCAGCAGCGTAGATCCCGGACTAGCAACCGGGGAGCTGTTTTTT.